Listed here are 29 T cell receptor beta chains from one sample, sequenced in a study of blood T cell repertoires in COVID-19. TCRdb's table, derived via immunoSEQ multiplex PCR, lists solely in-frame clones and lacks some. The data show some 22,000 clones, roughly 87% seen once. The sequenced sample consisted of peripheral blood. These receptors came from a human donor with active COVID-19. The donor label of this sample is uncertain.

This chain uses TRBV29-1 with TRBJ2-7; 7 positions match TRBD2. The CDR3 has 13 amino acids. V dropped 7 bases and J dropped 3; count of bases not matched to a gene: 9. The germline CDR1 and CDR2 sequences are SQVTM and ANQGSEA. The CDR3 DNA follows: TGCAGCGCCCGGAGGGGCGGGAGCTACGAGCAGTACTTC. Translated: CSARRGGSYEQYF.

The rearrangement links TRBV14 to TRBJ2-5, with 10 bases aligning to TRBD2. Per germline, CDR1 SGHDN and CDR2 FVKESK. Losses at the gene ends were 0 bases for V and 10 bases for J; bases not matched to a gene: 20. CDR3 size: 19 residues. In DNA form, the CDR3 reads TGTGCCAGCAGCCAAGATCCGCCAGCGGGGGGGCCAAATGGGTTTATCCAGTACTTC. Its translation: CASSQDPPAGGPNGFIQYF. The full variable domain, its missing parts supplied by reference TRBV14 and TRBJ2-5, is EAGVTQFPSHSVIEKGQTVTLRCDPISGHDNLYWYRRVMGKEIKFLLHFVKESKQDESGMPNNRFLAERTGGTYSTLKVQPAELEDSGVYFCASSQDPPAGGPNGFIQYFGPGTRLLVL.

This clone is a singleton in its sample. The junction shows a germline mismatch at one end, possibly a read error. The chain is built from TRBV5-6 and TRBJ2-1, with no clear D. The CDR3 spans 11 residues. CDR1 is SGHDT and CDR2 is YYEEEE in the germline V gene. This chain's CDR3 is CASSFYHEQFF. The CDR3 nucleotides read TGTGCCAGCAGCTTCTACCATGAGCAGTTCTTC.

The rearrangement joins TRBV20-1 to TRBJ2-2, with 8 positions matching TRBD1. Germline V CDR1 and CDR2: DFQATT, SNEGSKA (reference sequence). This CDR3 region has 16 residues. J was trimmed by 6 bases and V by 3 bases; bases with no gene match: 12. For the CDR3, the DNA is TGCAGTGCTAGTCCCCAAGACAGGGGAACGGCCGGGGAGCTGTTTTTT. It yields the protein CSASPQDRGTAGELFF.

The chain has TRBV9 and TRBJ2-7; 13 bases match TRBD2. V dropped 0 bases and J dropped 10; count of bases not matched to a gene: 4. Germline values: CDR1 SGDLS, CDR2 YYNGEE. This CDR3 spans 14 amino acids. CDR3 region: CASSVETSGRDQYF. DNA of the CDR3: TGTGCCAGCAGCGTAGAAACTAGCGGGAGGGATCAGTACTTC.

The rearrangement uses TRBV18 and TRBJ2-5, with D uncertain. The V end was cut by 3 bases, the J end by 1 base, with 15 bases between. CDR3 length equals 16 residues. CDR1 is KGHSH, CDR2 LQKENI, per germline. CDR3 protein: CASSPALGVTQETQYF. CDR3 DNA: TGTGCCAGCTCACCGGCTCTTGGTGTCACCCAAGAGACCCAGTACTTC.

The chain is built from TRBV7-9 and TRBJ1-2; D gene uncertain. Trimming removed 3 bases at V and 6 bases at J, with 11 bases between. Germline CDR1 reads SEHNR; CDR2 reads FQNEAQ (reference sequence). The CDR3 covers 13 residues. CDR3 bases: TGTGCCAGCAGCTTGGGTACAGACAATGGCTACACCTTC. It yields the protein CASSLGTDNGYTF.

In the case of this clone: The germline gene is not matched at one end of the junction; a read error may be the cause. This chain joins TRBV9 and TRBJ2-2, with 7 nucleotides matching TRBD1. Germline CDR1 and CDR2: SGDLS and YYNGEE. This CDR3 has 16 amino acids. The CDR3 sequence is CASSVERGPNSGELFF. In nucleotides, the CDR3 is TGTGCCAGCAGCGTAGAGAGGGGGCCGAACTCCGGGGAGCTGTTTTTT.

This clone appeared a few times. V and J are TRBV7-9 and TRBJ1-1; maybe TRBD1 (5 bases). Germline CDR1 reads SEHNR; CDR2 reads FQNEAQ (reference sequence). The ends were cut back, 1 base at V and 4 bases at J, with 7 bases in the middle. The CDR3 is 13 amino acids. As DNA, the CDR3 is TGTGCCAGCAGCTTAGAGGGGTTCACTGAAGCTTTCTTT. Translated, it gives CASSLEGFTEAFF.

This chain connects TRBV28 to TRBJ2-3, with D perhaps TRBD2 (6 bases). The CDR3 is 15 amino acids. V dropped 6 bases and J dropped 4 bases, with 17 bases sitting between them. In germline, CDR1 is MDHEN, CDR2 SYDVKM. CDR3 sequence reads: CASRSSGVGADTQYF. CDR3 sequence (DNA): TGTGCCAGCAGGTCTTCGGGGGTTGGGGCAGATACGCAGTATTTT. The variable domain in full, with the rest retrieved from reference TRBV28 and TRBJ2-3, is DVKVTQSSRYLVKRTGEKVFLECVQDMDHENMFWYRQDPGLGLRLIYFSYDVKMKEKGDIPEGYSVSREKKERFSLILESASTNQTSMYLCASRSSGVGADTQYFGPGTRLTVL.

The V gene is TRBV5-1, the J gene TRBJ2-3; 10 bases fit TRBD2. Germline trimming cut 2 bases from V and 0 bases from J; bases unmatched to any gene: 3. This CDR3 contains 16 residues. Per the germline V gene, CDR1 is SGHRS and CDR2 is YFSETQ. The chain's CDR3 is CASSLGSGGSTDTQYF. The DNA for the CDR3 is TGCGCCAGCAGCTTAGGTAGCGGGGGGAGCACAGATACGCAGTATTTT.

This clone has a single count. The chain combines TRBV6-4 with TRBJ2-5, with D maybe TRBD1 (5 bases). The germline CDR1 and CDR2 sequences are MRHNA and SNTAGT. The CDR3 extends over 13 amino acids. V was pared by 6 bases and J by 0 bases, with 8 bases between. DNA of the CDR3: TGTGCCAGCAGGACAGAGAACCAAGAGACCCAGTACTTC. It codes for CASRTENQETQYF.

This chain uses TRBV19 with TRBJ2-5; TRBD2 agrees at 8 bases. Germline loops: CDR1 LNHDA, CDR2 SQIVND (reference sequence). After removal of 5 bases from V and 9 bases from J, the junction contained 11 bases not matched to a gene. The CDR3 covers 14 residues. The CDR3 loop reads CASSLASGPGSQYF. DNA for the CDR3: TGTGCCAGTAGTTTGGCTAGCGGGCCGGGGTCCCAGTACTTC.

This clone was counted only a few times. The CDR3 region is CASSSLLNTQYF. CDR3 bases: TGTGCCAGCAGCTCCCTTCTAAATACGCAGTATTTT. V usage is TRBV5-8 and J usage is TRBJ2-3, with D uncertain. V was shortened by 3 bases and J by 7 bases, with 9 bases between the two germline ends. CDR3 size: 12 residues. Per the germline V gene, CDR1 is SGHTS and CDR2 is YDEGEE.

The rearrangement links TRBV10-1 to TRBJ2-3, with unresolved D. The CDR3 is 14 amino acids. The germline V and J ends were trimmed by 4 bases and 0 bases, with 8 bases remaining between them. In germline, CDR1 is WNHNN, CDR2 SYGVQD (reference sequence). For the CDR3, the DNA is TGCGCCAGCAGTGGTCCTCCTAGCACAGATACGCAGTATTTT. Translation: CASSGPPSTDTQYF.

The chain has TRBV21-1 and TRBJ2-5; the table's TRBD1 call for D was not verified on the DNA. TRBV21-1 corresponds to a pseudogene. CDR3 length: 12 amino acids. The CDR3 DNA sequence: TGTGCCAGCAACCAGGATTGGGAGACCCAGTACTTC. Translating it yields CASNQDWETQYF.

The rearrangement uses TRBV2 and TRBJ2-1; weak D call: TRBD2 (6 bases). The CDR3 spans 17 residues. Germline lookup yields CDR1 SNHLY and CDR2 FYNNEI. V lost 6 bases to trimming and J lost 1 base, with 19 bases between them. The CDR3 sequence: CASSRGWINRSYNEQFF. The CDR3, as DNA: TGTGCCAGCAGCCGGGGGTGGATCAATCGGTCCTACAATGAGCAGTTCTTC.

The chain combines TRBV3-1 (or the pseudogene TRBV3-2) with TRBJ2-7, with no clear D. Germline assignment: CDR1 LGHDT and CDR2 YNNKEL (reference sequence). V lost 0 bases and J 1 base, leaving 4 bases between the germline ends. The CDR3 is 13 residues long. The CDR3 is CASSQDRSYEQYF. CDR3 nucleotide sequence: TGTGCCAGCAGCCAAGACAGATCCTACGAGCAGTACTTC.

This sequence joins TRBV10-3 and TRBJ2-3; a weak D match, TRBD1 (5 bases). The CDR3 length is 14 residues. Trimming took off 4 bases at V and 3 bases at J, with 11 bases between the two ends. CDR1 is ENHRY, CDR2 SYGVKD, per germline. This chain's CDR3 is CAISGQRLTDTQYF. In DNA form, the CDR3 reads TGTGCCATCAGTGGACAGAGACTTACAGATACGCAGTATTTT.

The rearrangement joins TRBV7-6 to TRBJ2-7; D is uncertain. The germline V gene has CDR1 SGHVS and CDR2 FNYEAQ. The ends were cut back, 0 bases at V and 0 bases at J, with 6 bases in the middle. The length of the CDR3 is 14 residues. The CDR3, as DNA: TGTGCCAGCAGCTTAGCAGCACTCTCCTACGAGCAGTACTTC. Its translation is CASSLAALSYEQYF.

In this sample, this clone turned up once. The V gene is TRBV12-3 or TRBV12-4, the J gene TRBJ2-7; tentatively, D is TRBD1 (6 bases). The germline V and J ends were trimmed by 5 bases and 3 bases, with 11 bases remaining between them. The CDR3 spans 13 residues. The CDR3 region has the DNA TGTGCCAGCAGTCCCGTGGACAGCTACGAGCAGTACTTC. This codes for CASSPVDSYEQYF.

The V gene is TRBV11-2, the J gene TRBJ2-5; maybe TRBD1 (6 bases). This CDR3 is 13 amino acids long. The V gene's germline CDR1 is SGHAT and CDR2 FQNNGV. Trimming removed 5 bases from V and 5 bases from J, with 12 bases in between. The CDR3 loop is CASSPDRGETQYF. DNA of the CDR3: TGTGCCAGCAGCCCGGACAGAGGGGAGACCCAGTACTTC.

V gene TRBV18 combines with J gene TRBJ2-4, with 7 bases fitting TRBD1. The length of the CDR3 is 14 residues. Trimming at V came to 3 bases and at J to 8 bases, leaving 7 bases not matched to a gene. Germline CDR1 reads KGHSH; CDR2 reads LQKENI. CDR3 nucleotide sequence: TGTGCCAGCTCACCCAGACAGGGTAGAGACATTCAGTACTTC. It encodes CASSPRQGRDIQYF.

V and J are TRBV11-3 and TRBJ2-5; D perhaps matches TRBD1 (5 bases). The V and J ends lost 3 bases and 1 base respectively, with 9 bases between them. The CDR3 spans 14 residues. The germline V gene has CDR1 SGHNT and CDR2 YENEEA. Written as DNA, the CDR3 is TGTGCCAGCAGCTTGGGGCAGAGCCAAGAGACCCAGTACTTC. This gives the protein CASSLGQSQETQYF. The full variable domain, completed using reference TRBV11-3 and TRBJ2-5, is EAGVVQSPRYKIIEKKQPVAFWCNPISGHNTLYWYLQNLGQGPELLIRYENEEAVDDSQLPKDRFSAERLKGVDSTLKIQPAELGDSAVYLCASSLGQSQETQYFGPGTRLLVL.

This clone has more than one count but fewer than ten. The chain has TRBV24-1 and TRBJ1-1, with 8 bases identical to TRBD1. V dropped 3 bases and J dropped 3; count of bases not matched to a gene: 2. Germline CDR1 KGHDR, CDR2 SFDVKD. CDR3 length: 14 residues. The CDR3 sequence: CATSDRTGHTEAFF. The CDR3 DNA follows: TGTGCCACCAGTGATCGGACAGGGCACACTGAAGCTTTCTTT.

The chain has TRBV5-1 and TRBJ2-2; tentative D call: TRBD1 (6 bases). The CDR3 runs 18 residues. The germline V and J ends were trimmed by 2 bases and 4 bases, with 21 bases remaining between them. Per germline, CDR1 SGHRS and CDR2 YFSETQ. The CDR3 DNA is TGCGCCAGCAGCTTAATTTCCAGGGGAGCATCCCCCACCGGGGAGCTGTTTTTT. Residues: CASSLISRGASPTGELFF.

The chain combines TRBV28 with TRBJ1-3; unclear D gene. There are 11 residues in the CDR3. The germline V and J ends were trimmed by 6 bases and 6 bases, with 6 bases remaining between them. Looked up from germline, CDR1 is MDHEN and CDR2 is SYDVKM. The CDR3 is CASSQLNTIYF. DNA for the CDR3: TGTGCCAGCAGCCAACTAAACACCATATATTTT.

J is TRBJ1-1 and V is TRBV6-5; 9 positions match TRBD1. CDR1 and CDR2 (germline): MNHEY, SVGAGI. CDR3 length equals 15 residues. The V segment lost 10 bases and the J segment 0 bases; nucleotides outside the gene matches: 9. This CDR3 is CATRTGANMNTEAFF. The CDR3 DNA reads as TGTGCCACCAGGACAGGGGCTAACATGAACACTGAAGCTTTCTTT.

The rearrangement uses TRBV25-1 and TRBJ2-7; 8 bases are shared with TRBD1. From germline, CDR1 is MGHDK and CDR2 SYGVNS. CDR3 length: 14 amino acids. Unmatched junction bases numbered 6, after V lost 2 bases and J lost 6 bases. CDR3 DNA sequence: TGTGCCAGCAGTGAAGTCGGGACAGGCGGCGAGCAGTACTTC. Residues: CASSEVGTGGEQYF.